In its sample, the clone carrying this T cell receptor (beta chain) was seen a few times. TCRdb reprocessed the reads with MiXCR, giving one entry per CDR3 protein. Of fewer than 550,000 distinct CDR3 sequences listed, approximately 15% were seen once; the top ten hold 24%. These data originate in a study of T cell repertoires in cytomegalovirus infection. V dropped 7 bases and J dropped 1 base, with 24 bases sitting between them. CDR3 length: 17 amino acids. CDR1 is SQVTM, CDR2 ANQGSEA, per germline. This TCR was sampled from a human donor in good health (CMV status not recorded). Some clones in this sample may be carry-over from other donors' samples. The sequencing sample was made of CD8+ T cells from PBMCs. This sequence joins TRBV29-1 and TRBJ2-3; the D gene is possibly TRBD2 (6 bases). The CDR3 spells CSGVGQGRGEGTDTQYF. CDR3 nucleotides: TGCAGCGGAGTTGGGCAGGGCCGCGGGGAGGGCACAGATACGCAGTATTTT.